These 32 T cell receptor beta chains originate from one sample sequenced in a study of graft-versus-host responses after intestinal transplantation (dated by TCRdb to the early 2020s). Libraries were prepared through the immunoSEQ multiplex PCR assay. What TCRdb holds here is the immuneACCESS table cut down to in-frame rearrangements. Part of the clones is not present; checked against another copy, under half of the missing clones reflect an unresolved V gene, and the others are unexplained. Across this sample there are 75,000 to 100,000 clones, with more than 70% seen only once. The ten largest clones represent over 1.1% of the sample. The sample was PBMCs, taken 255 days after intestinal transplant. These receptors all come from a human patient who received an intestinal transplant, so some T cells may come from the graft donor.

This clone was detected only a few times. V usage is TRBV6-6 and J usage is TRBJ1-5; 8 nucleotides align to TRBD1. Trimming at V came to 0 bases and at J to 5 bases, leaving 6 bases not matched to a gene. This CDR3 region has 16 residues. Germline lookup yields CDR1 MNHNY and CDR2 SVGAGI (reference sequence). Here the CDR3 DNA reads TGTGCCAGCAGTTACTCCCCGGACAGGGTAGATCAGCCCCAGCATTTT. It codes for CASSYSPDRVDQPQHF.

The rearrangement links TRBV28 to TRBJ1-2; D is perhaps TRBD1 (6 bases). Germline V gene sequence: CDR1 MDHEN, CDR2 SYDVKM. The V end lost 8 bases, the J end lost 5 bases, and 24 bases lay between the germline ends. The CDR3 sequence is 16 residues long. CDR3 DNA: TGTGCCAGCTCAGGGGCTTTGGGGGGTTTTCCGTATGGCTACACCTTC. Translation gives CASSGALGGFPYGYTF.

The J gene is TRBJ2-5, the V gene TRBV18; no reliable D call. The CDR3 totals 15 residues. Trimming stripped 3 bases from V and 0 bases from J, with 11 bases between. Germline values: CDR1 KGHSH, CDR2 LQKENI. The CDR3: CASSPMDGYQETQYF. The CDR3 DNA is TGTGCCAGCTCACCCATGGACGGCTACCAAGAGACCCAGTACTTC.

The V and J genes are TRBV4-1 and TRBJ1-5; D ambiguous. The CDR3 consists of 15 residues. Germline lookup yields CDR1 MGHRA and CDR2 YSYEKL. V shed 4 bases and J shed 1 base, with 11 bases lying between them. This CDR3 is CASSLGLGSNQPQHF. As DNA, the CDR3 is TGCGCCAGCAGCCTTGGGCTGGGGAGCAATCAGCCCCAGCATTTT.

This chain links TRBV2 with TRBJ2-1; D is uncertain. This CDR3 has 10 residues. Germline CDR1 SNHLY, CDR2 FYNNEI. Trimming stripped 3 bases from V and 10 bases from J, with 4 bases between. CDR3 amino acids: CASSDWEQFF. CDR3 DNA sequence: TGTGCCAGCAGTGACTGGGAGCAGTTCTTC.

As DNA, the CDR3 is TGTGCCAGCTCACCACCGAGGGGCGGGAGGGCCCTTTCCTACAATGAGCAGTTCTTC. This encodes CASSPPRGGRALSYNEQFF. This chain connects TRBV18 to TRBJ2-1; 9 bases align to TRBD2. With 0 bases clipped from V and 1 base from J, the junction kept 10 bases outside the gene matches. Germline loops: CDR1 KGHSH, CDR2 LQKENI. This CDR3 has 19 amino acids.

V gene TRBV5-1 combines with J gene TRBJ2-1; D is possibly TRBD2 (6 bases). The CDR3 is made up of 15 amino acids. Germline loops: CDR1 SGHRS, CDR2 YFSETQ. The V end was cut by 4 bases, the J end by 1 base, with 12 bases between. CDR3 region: CASSLGGESYNEQFF. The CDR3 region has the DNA TGCGCCAGCAGCCTCGGCGGGGAGTCCTACAATGAGCAGTTCTTC.

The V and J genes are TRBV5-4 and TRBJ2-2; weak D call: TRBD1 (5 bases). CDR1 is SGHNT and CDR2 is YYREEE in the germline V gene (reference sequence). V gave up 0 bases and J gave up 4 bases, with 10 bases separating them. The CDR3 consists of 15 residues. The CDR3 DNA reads TGTGCCAGCAGCTTGGATCAGGGCGCCACCGGGGAGCTGTTTTTT. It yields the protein CASSLDQGATGELFF.

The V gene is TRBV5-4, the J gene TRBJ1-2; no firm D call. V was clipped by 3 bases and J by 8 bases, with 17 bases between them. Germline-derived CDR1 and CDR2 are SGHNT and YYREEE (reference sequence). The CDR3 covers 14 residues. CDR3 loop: CASSSPPSLQGYTF. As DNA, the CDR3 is TGTGCCAGCAGCTCCCCCCCCAGCCTCCAGGGCTACACCTTC.

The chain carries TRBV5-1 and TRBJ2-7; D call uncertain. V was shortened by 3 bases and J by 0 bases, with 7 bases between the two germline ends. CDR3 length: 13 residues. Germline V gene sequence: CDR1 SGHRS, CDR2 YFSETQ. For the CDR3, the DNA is TGCGCCAGCAGCTGGACGGTCTCCTACGAGCAGTACTTC. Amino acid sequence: CASSWTVSYEQYF.

The CDR3 nucleotides read TGCGCCAGCAGCCCAAACACCGGGGAGCTGTTTTTT. It translates to CASSPNTGELFF. The chain couples TRBV5-1 to TRBJ2-2; no firm D call. The germline gives CDR1 SGHRS, CDR2 YFSETQ. CDR3 length: 12 residues. V shed 4 bases and J shed 2 bases, with 3 bases lying between them.

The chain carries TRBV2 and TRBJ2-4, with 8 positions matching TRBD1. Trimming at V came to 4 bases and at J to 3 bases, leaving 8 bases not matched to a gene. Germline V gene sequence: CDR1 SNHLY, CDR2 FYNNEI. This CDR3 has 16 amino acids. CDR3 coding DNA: TGTGCCAGCAGTGTTCCAGAGGACAGGGACAAAAACATTCAGTACTTC. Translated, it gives CASSVPEDRDKNIQYF.

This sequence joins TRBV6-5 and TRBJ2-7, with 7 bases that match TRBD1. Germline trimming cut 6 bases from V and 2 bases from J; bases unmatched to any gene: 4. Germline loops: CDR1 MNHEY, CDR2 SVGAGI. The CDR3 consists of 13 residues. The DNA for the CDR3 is TGTGCCAGCAGCAAGAGGGGGCCCTACGAGCAGTACTTC. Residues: CASSKRGPYEQYF.

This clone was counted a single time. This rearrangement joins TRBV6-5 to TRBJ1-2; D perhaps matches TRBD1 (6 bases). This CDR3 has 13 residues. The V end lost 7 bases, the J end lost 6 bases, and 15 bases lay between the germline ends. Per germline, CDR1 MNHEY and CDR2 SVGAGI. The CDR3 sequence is CASTPRGLDGYTF. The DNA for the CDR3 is TGTGCCAGCACCCCTCGGGGGCTGGATGGCTACACCTTC.

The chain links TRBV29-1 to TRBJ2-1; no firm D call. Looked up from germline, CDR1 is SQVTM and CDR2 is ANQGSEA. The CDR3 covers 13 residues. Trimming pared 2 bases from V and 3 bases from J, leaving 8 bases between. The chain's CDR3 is CSVELINYNEQFF. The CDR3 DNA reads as TGCAGCGTTGAACTCATAAACTACAATGAGCAGTTCTTC.

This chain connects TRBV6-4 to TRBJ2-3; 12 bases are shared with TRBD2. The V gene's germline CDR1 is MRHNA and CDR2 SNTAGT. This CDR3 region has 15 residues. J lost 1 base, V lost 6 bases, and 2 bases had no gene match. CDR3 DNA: TGTGCCAGCAGCTGGACTAGCGGGGGCACAGATACGCAGTATTTT. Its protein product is CASSWTSGGTDTQYF.

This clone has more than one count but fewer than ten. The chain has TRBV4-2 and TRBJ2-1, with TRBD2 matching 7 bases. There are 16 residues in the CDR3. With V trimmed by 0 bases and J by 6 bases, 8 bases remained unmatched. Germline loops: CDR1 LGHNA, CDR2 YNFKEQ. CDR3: CASSQEESGASNEQFF. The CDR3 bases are TGTGCCAGCAGCCAAGAGGAGAGCGGGGCCAGCAATGAGCAGTTCTTC.

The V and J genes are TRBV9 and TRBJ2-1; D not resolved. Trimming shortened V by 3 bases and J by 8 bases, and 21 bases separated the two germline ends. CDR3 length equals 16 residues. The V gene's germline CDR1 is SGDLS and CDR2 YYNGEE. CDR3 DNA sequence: TGTGCCAGCAGCGCCCCCCGCCCCGGCGCGCTATATGAGCAGTTCTTC. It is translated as CASSAPRPGALYEQFF.

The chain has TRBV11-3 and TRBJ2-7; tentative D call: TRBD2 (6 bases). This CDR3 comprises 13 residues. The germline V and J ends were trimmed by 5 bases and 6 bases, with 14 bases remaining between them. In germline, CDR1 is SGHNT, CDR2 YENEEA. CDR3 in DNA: TGTGCCAGCAGCCCCCCCGGGAGCCGCGAGCAGTACTTC. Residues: CASSPPGSREQYF.

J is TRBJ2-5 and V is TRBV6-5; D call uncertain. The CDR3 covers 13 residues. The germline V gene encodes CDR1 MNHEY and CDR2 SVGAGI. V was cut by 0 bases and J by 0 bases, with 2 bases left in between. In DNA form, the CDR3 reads TGTGCCAGCAGTTACTCTTACCAAGAGACCCAGTACTTC. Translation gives CASSYSYQETQYF.

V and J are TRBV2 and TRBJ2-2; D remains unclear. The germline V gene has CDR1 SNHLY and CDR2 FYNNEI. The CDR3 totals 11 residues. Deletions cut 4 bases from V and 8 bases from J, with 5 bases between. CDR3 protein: CASSVLGELFF. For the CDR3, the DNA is TGTGCCAGCAGTGTATTGGGGGAGCTGTTTTTT.

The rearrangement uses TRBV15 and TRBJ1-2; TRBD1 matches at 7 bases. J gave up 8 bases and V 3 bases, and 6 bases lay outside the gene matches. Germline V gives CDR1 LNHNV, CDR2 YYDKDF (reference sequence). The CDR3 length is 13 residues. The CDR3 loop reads CATSSDRAGGYTF. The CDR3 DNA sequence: TGTGCCACCAGCAGCGACAGGGCTGGCGGCTACACCTTC.

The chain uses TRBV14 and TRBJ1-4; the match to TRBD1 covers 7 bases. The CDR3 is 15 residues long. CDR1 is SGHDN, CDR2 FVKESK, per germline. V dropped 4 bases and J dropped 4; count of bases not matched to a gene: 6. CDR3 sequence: CASSRETGFNEKLFF. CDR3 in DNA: TGTGCCAGCAGCCGCGAGACAGGGTTTAATGAAAAACTGTTTTTT. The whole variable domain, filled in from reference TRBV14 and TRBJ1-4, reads EAGVTQFPSHSVIEKGQTVTLRCDPISGHDNLYWYRRVMGKEIKFLLHFVKESKQDESGMPNNRFLAERTGGTYSTLKVQPAELEDSGVYFCASSRETGFNEKLFFGSGTQLSVL.

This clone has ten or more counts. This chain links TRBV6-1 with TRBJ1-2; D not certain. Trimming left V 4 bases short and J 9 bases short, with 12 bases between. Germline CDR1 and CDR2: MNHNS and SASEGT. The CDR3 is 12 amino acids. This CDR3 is CASSAGRDSYTF. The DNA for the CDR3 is TGTGCCAGCAGTGCCGGACGGGATAGCTACACCTTC.

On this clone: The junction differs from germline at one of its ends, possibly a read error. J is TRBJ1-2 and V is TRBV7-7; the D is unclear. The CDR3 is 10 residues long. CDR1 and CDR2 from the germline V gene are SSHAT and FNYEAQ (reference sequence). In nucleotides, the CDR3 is TGTGCTAGCAGCTCGGACGCCTTCACCTTC. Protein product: CASSSDAFTF.

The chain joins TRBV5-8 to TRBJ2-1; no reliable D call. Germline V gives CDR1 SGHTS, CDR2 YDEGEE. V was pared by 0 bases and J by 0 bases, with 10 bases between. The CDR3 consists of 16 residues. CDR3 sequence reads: CASSLALLLSYNEQFF. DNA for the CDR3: TGTGCCAGCAGCTTGGCCCTACTCCTCTCCTACAATGAGCAGTTCTTC.

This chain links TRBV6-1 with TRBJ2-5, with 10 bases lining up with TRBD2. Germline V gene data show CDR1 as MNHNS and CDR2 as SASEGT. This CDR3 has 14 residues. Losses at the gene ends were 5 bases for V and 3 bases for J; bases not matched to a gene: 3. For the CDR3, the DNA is TGTGCCAGCAGTTTACTAGCGGGAAAAGAGACCCAGTACTTC. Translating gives CASSLLAGKETQYF.

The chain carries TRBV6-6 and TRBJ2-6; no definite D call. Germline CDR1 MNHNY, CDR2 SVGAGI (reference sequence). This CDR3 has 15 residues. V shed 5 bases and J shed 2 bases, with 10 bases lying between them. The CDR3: CASSPRSAGANVLTF. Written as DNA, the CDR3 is TGTGCCAGCAGTCCTCGATCGGCTGGGGCCAACGTCCTGACTTTC.

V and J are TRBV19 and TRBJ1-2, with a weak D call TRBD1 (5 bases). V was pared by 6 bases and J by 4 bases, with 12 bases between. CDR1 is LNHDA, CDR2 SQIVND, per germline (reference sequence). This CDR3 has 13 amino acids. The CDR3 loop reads CASSPIGAYGYTF. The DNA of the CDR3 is TGTGCCAGTAGCCCGATTGGGGCCTATGGCTACACCTTC.

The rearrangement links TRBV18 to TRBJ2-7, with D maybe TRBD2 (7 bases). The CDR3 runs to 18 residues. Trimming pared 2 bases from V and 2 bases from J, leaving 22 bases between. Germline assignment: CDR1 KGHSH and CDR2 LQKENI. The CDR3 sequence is CASSPGSGGAFLTYEQYV. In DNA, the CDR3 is TGTGCCAGCTCACCAGGTTCGGGGGGCGCTTTCTTAACCTACGAGCAGTACGTC.

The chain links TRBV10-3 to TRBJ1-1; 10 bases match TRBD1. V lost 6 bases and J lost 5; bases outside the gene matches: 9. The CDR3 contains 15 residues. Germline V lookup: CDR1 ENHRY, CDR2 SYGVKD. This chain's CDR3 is CAISLTGGERTEAFF. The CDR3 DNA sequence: TGTGCCATCAGCCTGACAGGGGGCGAGAGAACTGAAGCTTTCTTT.

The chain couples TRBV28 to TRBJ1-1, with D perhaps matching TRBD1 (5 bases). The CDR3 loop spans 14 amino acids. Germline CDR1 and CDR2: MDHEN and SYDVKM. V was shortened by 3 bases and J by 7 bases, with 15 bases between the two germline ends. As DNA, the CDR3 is TGTGCCAGCAGTTTGTTGGTGGAGAGGGGTGAAGCTTTCTTT. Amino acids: CASSLLVERGEAFF.